This record looks at one T cell receptor (beta chain) sequence and its context. The sample belongs to a study of blood T cell repertoires in COVID-19. Trimming took off 3 bases at V and 4 bases at J, with 13 bases between the two ends. Germline-derived CDR1 and CDR2 are DFQATT and SNEGSKA (reference sequence). The CDR3 consists of 14 residues. The data were produced by immunoSEQ multiplex PCR, yet TCRdb's version contains in-frame clones alone and is incomplete. The sample includes approximately 50,000 clones, 80% to 95% of them seen just once. The sequencing sample was made of peripheral blood. This clonotype was sampled from a middle-aged man with active COVID-19. V usage is TRBV20-1 and J usage is TRBJ1-5; D remains unclear. The CDR3 region is CSASSIQLNQPQHF. In DNA, the CDR3 is TGCAGTGCTAGTTCTATACAGCTAAATCAGCCCCAGCATTTT.